The 9 T cell receptor beta chains presented below share a single source sample, sequenced in a study of vaccination effects on CD4 cells after COVID-19 (dated by TCRdb to the early 2020s). No antigen is known for these receptors. Library generation was performed with the immunoSEQ multiplex PCR assay. TCRdb retrieved this table from immuneACCESS and kept in-frame rearrangements only. Not all clones are present; in checked studies, unresolved V genes account for under half, and no reason is known for the remainder. This sample is represented by roughly 70,000 clones; 65% to 75% of them were singletons. The ten largest clones take up around 5% of the sample. The ViraFEST assay stimulated PBMC with viral peptide pools and then used TCR sequencing to identify antigen-specific CD4+ T cell clonotypes by expansion. After less than eleven days of culture, CD4+ T cells were isolated with the EasySep CD4+ T cell isolation kit. Convalescent patients had PCR-confirmed SARS-CoV-2 infection between March and December 2020, before Alpha, Beta and Delta variants emerged in the United States.

The material sequenced was CD4+ T cells from PBMCs cultured with HIV peptides, taken before COVID-19 vaccination. This specimen's cell subset or site label, per the study, means: HIV-1 Nef peptide pool negative control/reference culture. All receptors derive from a human donor who had a prior SARS-CoV-2 infection.

CDR3 nucleotide sequence: TGTGCCAGCAGTTCCCGACAGACAAGTCAGCCCCAGCATTTT. Its protein product is CASSSRQTSQPQHF. J is TRBJ1-5 and V is TRBV6-2 or TRBV6-3; possibly TRBD1 for D (5 bases). Germline V gene sequence: CDR1 MNHEY, CDR2 SVGEGT. The CDR3 is 14 amino acids. V lost 4 bases to trimming and J lost 6 bases, with 13 bases between them.

V is TRBV6-5 and J is TRBJ1-4, with a possible D match to TRBD1 (5 bases). CDR1 and CDR2 from the germline V gene are MNHEY and SVGAGI. This CDR3 contains 14 residues. V was trimmed by 5 bases and J by 4 bases, leaving 11 bases between them. The CDR3 loop reads CASSPGGINEKLFF. The CDR3 DNA is TGTGCCAGCAGTCCGGGGGGGATTAATGAAAAACTGTTTTTT.

This chain uses TRBV5-1 with TRBJ1-4, with 8 bases identical to TRBD1. From germline, CDR1 is SGHRS and CDR2 YFSETQ. The length of the CDR3 is 22 residues. Germline trimming cut 0 bases from V and 6 bases from J; bases unmatched to any gene: 25. CDR3 amino acids: CASSLEVFQGASVEGRDEKLFF. CDR3 DNA: TGCGCCAGCAGCTTGGAAGTTTTTCAGGGGGCGAGTGTTGAAGGCAGGGATGAAAAACTGTTTTTT.

A single count supports this clone. The chain links TRBV15 to TRBJ1-2; D not certain. From germline, CDR1 is LNHNV and CDR2 YYDKDF (reference sequence). CDR3 length: 11 residues. V lost 3 bases and J 5 bases, leaving 4 bases between the germline ends. CDR3 loop: CATSSNYGYTF. Written as DNA, the CDR3 is TGTGCCACCAGCAGTAATTATGGCTACACCTTC.

In this sample, this clone turned up a few times. This chain connects TRBV6-1 to TRBJ1-1, with TRBD1 matching over 7 bases. The J segment lost 6 bases and the V segment lost 1 base, leaving 2 bases of the junction unmatched. The CDR3 spans 13 residues. The germline V gene encodes CDR1 MNHNS and CDR2 SASEGT. CDR3 region: CASSEEGASEAFF. CDR3 in DNA: TGTGCCAGCAGTGAAGAGGGGGCCTCTGAAGCTTTCTTT.

The J gene is TRBJ2-1, the V gene TRBV24-1, with 9 bases lining up with TRBD1. CDR3 length: 14 amino acids. Germline trimming cut 0 bases from V and 10 bases from J; bases unmatched to any gene: 3. Germline values: CDR1 KGHDR, CDR2 SFDVKD. CDR3 loop: CATSDLDRGGEQFF. In DNA form, the CDR3 reads TGTGCCACCAGTGATTTGGACAGGGGGGGGGAGCAGTTCTTC.

The gene calls are TRBV30 and TRBJ1-2; D call uncertain. V was pared by 4 bases and J by 4 bases, with 13 bases between. This CDR3 comprises 13 residues. In germline, CDR1 is GTSNPN, CDR2 SVGIG (reference sequence). The CDR3 DNA reads TGTGCCTGGATCAGAGTACCGTCCTATGGCTACACCTTC. Translating it yields CAWIRVPSYGYTF.

The chain links TRBV21-1 to TRBJ2-7; TRBD1 was called by the table and not checked on the DNA. TRBV21-1 is an annotated pseudogene. The CDR3 extends over 13 amino acids. The CDR3 region is CASPTGGLYEQYF. In nucleotides, the CDR3 is TGTGCCAGCCCGACAGGGGGACTCTACGAGCAGTACTTC.

The chain combines TRBV2 with TRBJ1-2; 7 bases are a match to TRBD1. V was clipped by 7 bases and J by 7 bases; unmatched bases: 9. Germline CDR1 reads SNHLY; CDR2 reads FYNNEI. This CDR3 region has 13 residues. The CDR3 loop is CASNRDRRSGYTF. For the CDR3, the DNA is TGTGCCAGCAATCGGGACAGACGTAGTGGCTACACCTTC.